The 18 T cell receptor beta chains reported below all come from one sample, sequenced in a study of blood T cell repertoires in COVID-19. Sequencing used immunoSEQ multiplex PCR; TCRdb keeps in-frame clones, though not all of them. The data contain about 59,000 clones, 60% to 85% of them singletons. Sequencing input: peripheral blood. The receptors were sampled from a man between 60 and 70 years old with acute or convalescent COVID-19.

This CDR3 reads CASKLAGFTDTQYF. The CDR3 coding sequence is TGTGCCAGCAAACTAGCGGGGTTCACAGATACGCAGTATTTT. The chain employs TRBV27 and TRBJ2-3, with 10 bases aligning to TRBD2. This CDR3 is built from 14 residues. CDR1 and CDR2 (germline): MNHEY, SMNVEV (reference sequence). V trimming: 7 bases; J trimming: 2 bases; junction bases outside the gene matches: 3.

V usage is TRBV2 and J usage is TRBJ2-5; D uncertain. Germline CDR1 and CDR2: SNHLY and FYNNEI. The CDR3 totals 16 residues. V gave up 3 bases and J gave up 7 bases, with 21 bases separating them. The CDR3 loop reads CASSDPGAPPFGTQYF. CDR3 nucleotides: TGTGCCAGCAGTGATCCAGGTGCCCCGCCATTCGGGACCCAGTACTTC.

There are a few counts of this clone. The V call is TRBV18, the J call TRBJ2-1; TRBD2 is a possible D gene (6 bases). V shed 3 bases and J shed 3 bases, with 9 bases lying between them. Germline V CDR1 and CDR2: KGHSH, LQKENI. This CDR3 has 14 residues. CDR3 DNA: TGTGCCAGCTCACCGGAGGGGAACTACAATGAGCAGTTCTTC. This translates into CASSPEGNYNEQFF.

This clone was observed at least ten times. The chain joins TRBV7-8 to TRBJ1-3; no clear D gene. Trimming left V 5 bases short and J 0 bases short, with 8 bases between. The CDR3 consists of 14 residues. CDR1 SGHVS and CDR2 FQNEAQ come from the germline V gene. This CDR3 reads CASSPRSSGNTIYF. CDR3 DNA sequence: TGTGCCAGCAGCCCCCGTAGCTCTGGAAACACCATATATTTT.

V and J are TRBV5-6 and TRBJ1-1, with a tentative D call TRBD1 (6 bases). The V gene lost 2 bases and the J gene lost 3 bases, with 14 bases spanning the gap. The CDR3 spans 15 residues. Per germline, CDR1 SGHDT and CDR2 YYEEEE. CDR3 bases: TGTGCCAGCAGCTTCACAGGGAGCGGCGACACTGAAGCTTTCTTT. Protein: CASSFTGSGDTEAFF.

This rearrangement joins TRBV11-2 to TRBJ1-1; no definite D call. This CDR3 has 14 amino acids. Germline V gene sequence: CDR1 SGHAT, CDR2 FQNNGV. Trimming removed 5 bases from V and 1 base from J, with 11 bases in between. The chain's CDR3 is CASSISRGNTEAFF. The CDR3 DNA sequence: TGTGCCAGCAGCATCAGTCGCGGGAACACTGAAGCTTTCTTT.

The gene calls are TRBV6-1 and TRBJ2-1; 9 nucleotides agree with TRBD2. Trimming cost V 3 bases and J 7 bases; bases outside gene matches: 7. CDR1 and CDR2 from the germline V gene are MNHNS and SASEGT. The CDR3 is 15 residues long. DNA for the CDR3: TGTGCCAGCAGTGACCCGGGACTAGCATTGAATGAGCAGTTCTTC. Protein product: CASSDPGLALNEQFF.

Worth noting for this clone: One junction end disagrees with the germline gene, perhaps due to a read error. The chain is built from TRBV4-1 and TRBJ1-6; 7 bases line up with TRBD1. Germline loops: CDR1 MGHRA, CDR2 YSYEKL. The length of the CDR3 is 17 residues. Here the CDR3 reads CASSQARGRFLDSPLHF. The CDR3 DNA reads TGCGCCAGCAGTCAAGCTAGGGGGCGCTTCCTTGATTCACCCCTCCACTTT.

The chain uses TRBV9 and TRBJ2-4, with TRBD1 identical over 10 bases. Germline V lookup: CDR1 SGDLS, CDR2 YYNGEE. The trim removed 3 bases at V and 4 bases at J, leaving 1 base unmatched. The CDR3 extends over 14 amino acids. The DNA of the CDR3 is TGTGCCAGCAGCGAGGGACAGGGGAAAAACATTCAGTACTTC. This sequence encodes CASSEGQGKNIQYF.

The chain has TRBV7-8 and TRBJ1-2, with 9 bases aligning to TRBD1. V lost 6 bases to trimming and J lost 8 bases; unmatched junction nucleotides: 13. The CDR3 has 15 amino acids. Germline lookup yields CDR1 SGHVS and CDR2 FQNEAQ. CDR3 DNA sequence: TGTGCCAGCAGACGGACTACAGGGGGCGCATACGGCTACACCTTC. This sequence encodes CASRRTTGGAYGYTF. The full variable domain, its missing parts supplied by reference TRBV7-8 and TRBJ1-2, is GAGVSQSPRYKVAKRGQDVALRCDPISGHVSLFWYQQALGQGPEFLTYFQNEAQLDKSGLPSDRFFAERPEGSVSTLKIQRTQQEDSAVYLCASRRTTGGAYGYTFGSGTRLTVV.

The V and J genes are TRBV9 and TRBJ2-3; 7 bases are a match to TRBD1. Trimming at V came to 0 bases and at J to 2 bases, leaving 9 bases not matched to a gene. The CDR3 length is 17 residues. The germline V gene has CDR1 SGDLS and CDR2 YYNGEE. The CDR3 protein is CASSVDSGQLLTDTQYF. The DNA for the CDR3 is TGTGCCAGCAGCGTAGACTCGGGACAGCTCCTCACAGATACGCAGTATTTT.

The V call is TRBV7-3, the J call TRBJ2-1, with 9 bases fitting TRBD2. The CDR3 is 15 residues long. Germline CDR1 reads SGHTA; CDR2 reads FQGTGA. V dropped 4 bases and J dropped 0; count of bases not matched to a gene: 1. The CDR3: CASSSSGASYNEQFF. The CDR3 DNA reads TGTGCCAGCAGCTCTAGCGGGGCCTCCTACAATGAGCAGTTCTTC.

V and J are TRBV5-5 and TRBJ1-2; maybe TRBD1 (5 bases). V lost 5 bases and J 3 bases, leaving 14 bases between the germline ends. This CDR3 region has 14 residues. Germline CDR1 reads SGHKS; CDR2 reads YYEKEE (reference sequence). CDR3 in DNA: TGTGCCAGCAGTCAGGGACTTTACGACTATGGCTACACCTTC. Its protein product is CASSQGLYDYGYTF. The full variable domain, in which reference TRBV5-5 and TRBJ1-2 provide the parts outside the CDR3, is DAGVTQSPTHLIKTRGQQVTLRCSPISGHKSVSWYQQVLGQGPQFIFQYYEKEERGRGNFPDRFSARQFPNYSSELNVNALLLGDSALYLCASSQGLYDYGYTFGSGTRLTVV.

The CDR3 DNA sequence: TGTGCCAGCATCCCCCCTGGGGACTCCGGACAAGAGACCCAGTACTTC. Its translation: CASIPPGDSGQETQYF. The chain has TRBV9 and TRBJ2-5; a possible D gene is TRBD2 (6 bases). CDR3 length: 16 residues. CDR1 is SGDLS, CDR2 YYNGEE, per germline. The V end lost 6 bases, the J end lost 2 bases, and 20 bases lay between the germline ends.

CDR3 sequence reads: CASSLPLADTDTQYF. CDR3 nucleotide sequence: TGTGCCAGCAGCTTACCACTAGCGGACACAGATACGCAGTATTTT. The chain carries TRBV11-2 and TRBJ2-3; TRBD2 aligns across 8 bases. CDR1 SGHAT and CDR2 FQNNGV come from the germline V gene. J was trimmed by 2 bases and V by 2 bases; bases with no gene match: 3. This CDR3 region has 15 residues.

In DNA, the CDR3 is TGTGCCCCAGGAGGGAGTTCTTCACCCCTCCACTTT. Translated, it gives CAPGGSSSPLHF. V is TRBV10-3 and J is TRBJ1-6; no firm D call. The V end was cut by 11 bases, the J end by 9 bases, with 14 bases between. Germline CDR1 and CDR2: ENHRY and SYGVKD. The CDR3 length is 12 residues.

This clone was observed a single time. The rearrangement joins TRBV7-6 to TRBJ2-1, with D uncertain. CDR3 length: 15 residues. V lost 5 bases to trimming and J lost 5 bases, with 16 bases between them. CDR1 SGHVS and CDR2 FNYEAQ come from the germline V gene. CDR3 region: CASSAEQTWDNEQFF. The CDR3 nucleotides read TGTGCCAGCAGCGCAGAACAGACCTGGGACAATGAGCAGTTCTTC.

The gene calls are TRBV10-3 and TRBJ1-6; possibly TRBD1 for D (5 bases). The ends were cut back, 0 bases at V and 6 bases at J, with 9 bases in the middle. CDR3 length: 15 amino acids. Germline V gene sequence: CDR1 ENHRY, CDR2 SYGVKD. The CDR3 DNA is TGTGCCATCAGTGAGTCTCAGGGATTTAATTCACCCCTCCACTTT. Translating gives CAISESQGFNSPLHF.